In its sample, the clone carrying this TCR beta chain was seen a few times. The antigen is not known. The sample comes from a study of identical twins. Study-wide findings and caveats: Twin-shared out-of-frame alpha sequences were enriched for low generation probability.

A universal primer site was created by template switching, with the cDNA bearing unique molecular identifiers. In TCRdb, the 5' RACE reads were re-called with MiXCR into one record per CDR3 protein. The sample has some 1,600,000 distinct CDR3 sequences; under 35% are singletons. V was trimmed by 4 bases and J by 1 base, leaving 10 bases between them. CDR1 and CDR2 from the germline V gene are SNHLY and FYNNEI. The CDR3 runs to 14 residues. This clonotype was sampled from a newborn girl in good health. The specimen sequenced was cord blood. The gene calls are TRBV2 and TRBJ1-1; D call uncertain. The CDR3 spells CASSGRQKNTEAFF. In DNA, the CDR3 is TGTGCCAGCAGTGGGCGGCAGAAGAACACTGAAGCTTTCTTT.